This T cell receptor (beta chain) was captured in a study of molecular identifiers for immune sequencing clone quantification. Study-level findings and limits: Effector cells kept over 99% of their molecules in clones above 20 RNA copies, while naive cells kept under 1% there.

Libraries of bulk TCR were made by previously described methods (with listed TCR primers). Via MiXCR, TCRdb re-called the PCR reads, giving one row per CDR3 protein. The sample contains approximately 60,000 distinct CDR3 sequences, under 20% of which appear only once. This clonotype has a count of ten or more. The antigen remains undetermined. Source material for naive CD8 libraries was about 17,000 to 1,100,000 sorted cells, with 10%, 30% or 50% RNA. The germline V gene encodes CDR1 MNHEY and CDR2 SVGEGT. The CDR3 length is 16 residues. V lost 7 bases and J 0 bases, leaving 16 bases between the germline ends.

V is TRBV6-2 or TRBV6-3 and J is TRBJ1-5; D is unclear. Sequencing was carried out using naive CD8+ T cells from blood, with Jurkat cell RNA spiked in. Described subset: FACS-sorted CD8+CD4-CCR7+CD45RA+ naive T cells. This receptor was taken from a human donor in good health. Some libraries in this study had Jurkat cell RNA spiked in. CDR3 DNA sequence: TGTGCCAGCAACAGAGCCGGGAGTAATAGCAATCAGCCCCAGCATTTT. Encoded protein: CASNRAGSNSNQPQHF.